Listed below are T cell receptor beta chains from one sample, sequenced in a study of shared clonotypes between healthy human individuals. The protocol was immunoSEQ multiplex PCR, while the TCRdb copy is restricted to in-frame clones and leaves out a portion. Of hundreds of thousands of clones in the sample, 85% to 95% were seen once. The source material was naive CD8+ T cells sorted from blood. Receptor source: a woman in her twenties or thirties in good health. The CDR3 runs from the conserved cysteine through the conserved F or W. The D gene is left open where the match is weak. Some rows mark clone size as missing; the rest say once, few, many or name a class of expanded clone.

clone size: -; J gene: TRBJ2-7; D gene: -; V gene: TRBV11-2; CDR3 DNA: TGTGCCAGCAGCTCCAGACAGGACGGAACCTACGAGCAGTACTTC; CDR3 protein: CASSSRQDGTYEQYF
clone size: -; J gene: TRBJ1-5; D gene: -; V gene: TRBV28; CDR3 DNA: TGTGCCAGCAGTTTATCGGGGAATCAGCCCCAGCATTTT; CDR3 protein: CASSLSGNQPQHF
clone size: -; J gene: TRBJ2-7; D gene: -; V gene: TRBV7-6; CDR3 DNA: TGTGCCAGCAGCTTAGGACGCTCCTACGAGCAGTACTTC; CDR3 protein: CASSLGRSYEQYF
clone size: -; J gene: TRBJ1-4; D gene: -; V gene: TRBV27; CDR3 DNA: TGTGCCAGCAGCAAACCCCCCTCGGGTGAAAAACTGTTTTTT; CDR3 protein: CASSKPPSGEKLFF
clone size: few; J gene: TRBJ2-7; D gene: -; V gene: TRBV28; CDR3 DNA: TGTGCCAGCAGTTCTCTCGAGCAGTACTTC; CDR3 protein: CASSSLEQYF
clone size: -; J gene: TRBJ1-1; D gene: -; V gene: TRBV7-9; CDR3 DNA: TGTGCCAGCAGCCCTGGAGGAGTGGAAGCTTTCTTT; CDR3 protein: CASSPGGVEAFF
clone size: -; J gene: TRBJ2-7; D gene: TRBD2; V gene: TRBV9; CDR3 DNA: TGTGCCAGCAGCGGAAATCTAGCGGGAGATTATTACGAGCAGTACTTC; CDR3 protein: CASSGNLAGDYYEQYF
clone size: -; J gene: TRBJ2-3; D gene: -; V gene: TRBV6-6; CDR3 DNA: TGTGCCAGCAATAGACTACTCACAGATACGCAGTATTTT; CDR3 protein: CASNRLLTDTQYF
clone size: -; J gene: TRBJ2-1; D gene: -; V gene: TRBV28; CDR3 DNA: TGTGCCAGCGGGACCCTAGGATCCTACAATGAGCAGTTCTTC; CDR3 protein: CASGTLGSYNEQFF
clone size: -; J gene: TRBJ2-7; D gene: TRBD2; V gene: TRBV28; CDR3 DNA: TGTGCCAGCAGTCCGGACAGTAGCGGGAGTCCCGACGAGCAGTACTTC; CDR3 protein: CASSPDSSGSPDEQYF
clone size: once; J gene: TRBJ2-1; D gene: -; V gene: TRBV6-1; CDR3 DNA: TGTGCCAGCAGTGAACGGGGAGTAGCCGGCCATGAGCAGTTCTTC; CDR3 protein: CASSERGVAGHEQFF
clone size: -; J gene: TRBJ2-7; D gene: TRBD1; V gene: TRBV11-2; CDR3 DNA: TGTGCCAGCAGCATAGGGACAGGTCGCTCCTACGAGCAGTACTTC; CDR3 protein: CASSIGTGRSYEQYF
clone size: -; J gene: TRBJ2-7; D gene: TRBD2; V gene: TRBV10-3; CDR3 DNA: TGTGCCATCAGTGAGCCGGGACTAGTTAACGAGCAGTACTTC; CDR3 protein: CAISEPGLVNEQYF
clone size: -; J gene: TRBJ2-7; D gene: TRBD1; V gene: TRBV30; CDR3 DNA: TGTGCCTGGGAGGGGTCCGGGACAGGCTACGAGCAGTACTTC; CDR3 protein: CAWEGSGTGYEQYF
clone size: -; J gene: TRBJ2-7; D gene: -; V gene: TRBV28; CDR3 DNA: TGTGCCAGCAGTCCACTTAGGCCCGGGGACAATTACGAGCAGTACTTC; CDR3 protein: CASSPLRPGDNYEQYF
clone size: -; J gene: TRBJ2-5; D gene: TRBD1; V gene: TRBV5-4; CDR3 DNA: TGTGCCAGCAGCCGCGGGACAGGGTCTGCGGAGACCCAGTACTTC; CDR3 protein: CASSRGTGSAETQYF
clone size: -; J gene: TRBJ2-7; D gene: TRBD1; V gene: TRBV28; CDR3 DNA: TGTGCCAGCAGTTACCCGGGACAGGGGACCTACGAGCAGTACTTC; CDR3 protein: CASSYPGQGTYEQYF
clone size: -; J gene: TRBJ1-1; D gene: -; V gene: TRBV5-4; CDR3 DNA: TGTGCCAGCAGCCTAACAGGGTTAGAAGCTTTCTTT; CDR3 protein: CASSLTGLEAFF
clone size: -; J gene: TRBJ1-2; D gene: -; V gene: TRBV19; CDR3 DNA: TGTGCCAGTAGTTCGAGAGCCGACATGGGCCAGGCTAACTATGGCTACACCTTC; CDR3 protein: CASSSRADMGQANYGYTF
clone size: -; J gene: TRBJ2-7; D gene: -; V gene: TRBV6-1; CDR3 DNA: TGTGCCAGCAGTGGCGAAGGATACGAGCAGTACTTC; CDR3 protein: CASSGEGYEQYF
clone size: -; J gene: TRBJ1-2; D gene: -; V gene: TRBV5-6; CDR3 DNA: TGTGCCAGCAGCTCCCCGGCCGAGGGACGCTACTATGGCTACACCTTC; CDR3 protein: CASSSPAEGRYYGYTF
clone size: -; J gene: TRBJ1-1; D gene: -; V gene: TRBV9; CDR3 DNA: TGTGCCAGCAGCCCCCAGACAGGAATGAACACTGAAGCTTTCTTT; CDR3 protein: CASSPQTGMNTEAFF